This T cell receptor beta chain emerged from a study of neurological immune-mediated disorders. Unsorted libraries were prepared from 2 million PBMCs that had been stored at -80 C. Germline assignment: CDR1 SGHRS and CDR2 YFSETQ. The V and J ends lost 0 bases and 5 bases, in that order; junction bases with no gene match: 7. The CDR3 consists of 16 residues. Synthesis of cDNA was carried out by template-switch 5'RACE. The reaction used 10-nucleotide random UMIs. Each CDR3 protein gets one entry after TCRdb re-called the 5' RACE reads with MiXCR. This table has some 53,000 distinct CDR3 sequences, roughly 15% appearing once. This clonotype was seen many times.

This chain connects TRBV5-1 to TRBJ2-5; 10 bases match TRBD2. The sequence was obtained from a man aged 55 to 70 in good health. The sequenced material came from PBMCs. Here the CDR3 reads CASSLVPSGSGETQYF. As DNA, the CDR3 is TGCGCCAGCAGCTTGGTCCCTAGCGGGAGCGGGGAGACCCAGTACTTC. The complete variable domain, with remaining parts taken from reference TRBV5-1 and TRBJ2-5, reads KAGVTQTPRYLIKTRGQQVTLSCSPISGHRSVSWYQQTPGQGLQFLFEYFSETQRNKGNFPGRFSGRQFSNSRSEMNVSTLELGDSALYLCASSLVPSGSGETQYFGPGTRLLVL.